The clone carrying this T cell receptor (beta chain) was recorded only once. Antigen specificity is unknown. The junction had 3 bases not matched to a gene; V was cut back by 6 bases and J by 7 bases. Germline CDR1 is MDHEN and CDR2 is SYDVKM. The CDR3 spans 12 residues. A multiplex PCR was run with 60 Vbeta primers and 13 Jbeta primers. TCRdb's copy holds only in-frame clones and misses some; the assay was immunoSEQ multiplex PCR. The sample includes under 150,000 clones, about 78% of them seen just once. This sample stems from a study of cytomegalovirus exposure and HLA in healthy donors. Overall study findings and caveats: Common viral pathogens were later found to be apparently linked to several of the most significant clusters. For most TCR sequences rarity was the rule, although some public TCRs occurred in many donors.

The receptor's source is a man aged 50-60 years in good health and CMV-seronegative. Sequenced material: PBMCs. This chain links TRBV28 with TRBJ1-2; 9 positions agree with TRBD1. The CDR3: CASRTGGFGYTF. CDR3 sequence (DNA): TGTGCCAGCAGGACAGGGGGATTTGGCTACACCTTC.